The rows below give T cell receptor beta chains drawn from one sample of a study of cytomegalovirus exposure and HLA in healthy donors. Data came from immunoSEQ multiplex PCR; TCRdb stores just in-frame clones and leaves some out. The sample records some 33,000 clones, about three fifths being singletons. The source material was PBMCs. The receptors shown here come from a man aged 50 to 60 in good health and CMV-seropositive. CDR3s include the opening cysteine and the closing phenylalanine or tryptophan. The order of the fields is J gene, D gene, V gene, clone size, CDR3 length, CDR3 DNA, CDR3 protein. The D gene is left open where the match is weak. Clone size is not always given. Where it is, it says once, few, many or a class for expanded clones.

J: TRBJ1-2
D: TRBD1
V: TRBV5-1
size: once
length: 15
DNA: TGCGCCAGCAGCTCAAGGACAGGGGGGAACTATGGCTACACCTTC
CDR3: CASSSRTGGNYGYTF

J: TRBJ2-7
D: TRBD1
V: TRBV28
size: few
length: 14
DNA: TGTGCCAGCAGTTTTCCCGGGACAGTTGGTGAGCAGTACTTC
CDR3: CASSFPGTVGEQYF

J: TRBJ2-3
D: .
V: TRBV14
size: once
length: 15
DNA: TGTGCCAGCAGCTACCGCCAGGGTTATTCAGATACGCAGTATTTT
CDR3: CASSYRQGYSDTQYF

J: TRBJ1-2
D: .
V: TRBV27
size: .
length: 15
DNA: TGTGCCAGCAGTTTATGGGGGGAAGCTAACTATGGCTACACCTTC
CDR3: CASSLWGEANYGYTF

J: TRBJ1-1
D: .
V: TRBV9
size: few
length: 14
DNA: TGTGCCAGCAGCCCAGCAGGAGGGAACACTGAAGCTTTCTTT
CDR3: CASSPAGGNTEAFF

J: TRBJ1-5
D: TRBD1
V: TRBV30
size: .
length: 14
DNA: TGTGCCTGGAGTGTGAAGGACAGGTATCAGCCCCAGCATTTT
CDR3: CAWSVKDRYQPQHF

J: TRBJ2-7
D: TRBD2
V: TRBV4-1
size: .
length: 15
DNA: TGCGCCAGCAGCCAAGGGAGGTCGGGAGGGTCTGAGCAGTACTTC
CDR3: CASSQGRSGGSEQYF

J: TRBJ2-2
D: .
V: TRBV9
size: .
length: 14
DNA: TGTGCCAGCAGCTTACGACTCAACACCGGGGAGCTGTTTTTT
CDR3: CASSLRLNTGELFF

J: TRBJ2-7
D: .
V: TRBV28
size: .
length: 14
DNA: TGTGCCAGCAGTCCCCCGGGTTTCTCCTACGAGCAGTACTTC
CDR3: CASSPPGFSYEQYF

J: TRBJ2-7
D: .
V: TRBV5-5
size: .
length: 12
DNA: TGTGCCAGCAGCAGGACAGTTAACGAGCAGTACTTC
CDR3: CASSRTVNEQYF

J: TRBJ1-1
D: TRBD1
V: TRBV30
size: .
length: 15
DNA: TGTGCCTGGAGTGTAGGGGACAGGCCAAACACTGAAGCTTTCTTT
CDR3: CAWSVGDRPNTEAFF

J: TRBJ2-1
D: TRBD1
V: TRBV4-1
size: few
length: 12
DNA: TGCGCCAGCAGCCAACCGGACAGGGTGCCGTTCTTC
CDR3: CASSQPDRVPFF

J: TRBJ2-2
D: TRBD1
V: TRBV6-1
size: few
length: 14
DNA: TGTGCCAGCAGTAGACAGGGTGGCACCGGGGAGCTGTTTTTT
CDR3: CASSRQGGTGELFF

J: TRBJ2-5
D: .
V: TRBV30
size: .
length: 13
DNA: TGTGCCTGGAGTGCCTCTAGCAGCGGGACCCAGTACTTC
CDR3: CAWSASSSGTQYF

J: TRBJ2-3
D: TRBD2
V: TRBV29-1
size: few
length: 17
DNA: TGCAGCGTTGAAACGGGACTAGCGGGAGGTGGTACAGATACGCAGTATTTT
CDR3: CSVETGLAGGGTDTQYF

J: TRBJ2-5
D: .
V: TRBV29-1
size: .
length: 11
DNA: TGCAGCGTTGCAAGTCAGGAGACCCAGTACTTC
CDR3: CSVASQETQYF

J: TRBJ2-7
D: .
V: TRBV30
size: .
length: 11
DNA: TGTGCCTGGAGAGAACACTACGAGCAGTACTTC
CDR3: CAWREHYEQYF

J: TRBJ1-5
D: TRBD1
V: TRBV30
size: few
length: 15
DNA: TGTGCCTGGAGTACAGGGGGAGGGGGCAATCAGCCCCAGCATTTT
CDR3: CAWSTGGGGNQPQHF

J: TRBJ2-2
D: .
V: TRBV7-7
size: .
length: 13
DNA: TGTGCTAGCGGCCAGGACTACACCGGGGAGCTGTTTTTT
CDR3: CASGQDYTGELFF